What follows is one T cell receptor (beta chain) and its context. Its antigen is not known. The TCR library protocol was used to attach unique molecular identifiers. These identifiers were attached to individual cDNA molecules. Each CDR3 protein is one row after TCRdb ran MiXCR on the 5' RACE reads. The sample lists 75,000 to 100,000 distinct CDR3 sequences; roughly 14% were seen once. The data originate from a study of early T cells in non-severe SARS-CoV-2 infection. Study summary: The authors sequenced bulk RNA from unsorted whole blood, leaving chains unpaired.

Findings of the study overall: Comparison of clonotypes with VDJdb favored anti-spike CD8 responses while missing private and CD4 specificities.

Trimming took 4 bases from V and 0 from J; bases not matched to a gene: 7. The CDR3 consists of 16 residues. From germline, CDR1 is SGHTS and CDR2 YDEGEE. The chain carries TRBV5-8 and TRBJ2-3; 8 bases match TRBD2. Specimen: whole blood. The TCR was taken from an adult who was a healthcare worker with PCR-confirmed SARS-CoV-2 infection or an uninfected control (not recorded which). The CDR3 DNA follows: TGTGCCAGCAGCCCACGACTAGCGATTAGCACAGATACGCAGTATTTT. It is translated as CASSPRLAISTDTQYF. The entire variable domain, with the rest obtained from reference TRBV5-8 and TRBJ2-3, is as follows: EAGVTQSPTHLIKTRGQQATLRCSPISGHTSVYWYQQALGLGLQFLLWYDEGEERNRGNFPPRFSGRQFPNYSSELNVNALELEDSALYLCASSPRLAISTDTQYFGPGTRLTVL.